The 9 T cell receptor beta chains below were found in one sample sequenced in a study of blood T cell repertoires in COVID-19 (dated by TCRdb to about 2020). The library was generated by the immunoSEQ multiplex PCR assay. TCRdb obtained this table from immuneACCESS and retained in-frame rearrangements with V and J assigned. These tables miss some clones; where compared with another copy, unresolved V genes account for less than half of the shortfall, and the remainder is unexplained. This sample lists about 98,000 clones; about 85% were detected once. The ten largest clones add up to roughly 10% of the sample. Sequencing was performed on peripheral blood. The receptors were sampled from a woman over 75 with acute or convalescent COVID-19.

This clone was detected a few times. The chain recombines TRBV7-9 with TRBJ1-2; 8 positions match TRBD1. Losses at the gene ends were 6 bases for V and 7 bases for J; bases not matched to a gene: 16. This CDR3 comprises 16 residues. Germline V lookup: CDR1 SEHNR, CDR2 FQNEAQ (reference sequence). CDR3 bases: TGTGCCAGCAGTCGTCAGGGGGCGCTTGCGTTGGGTGGCTACACCTTC. It translates to CASSRQGALALGGYTF.

This chain joins TRBV28 and TRBJ2-1; 10 nucleotides match TRBD2. Germline values: CDR1 MDHEN, CDR2 SYDVKM. The CDR3 is 14 amino acids. The V gene end was trimmed by 6 bases and the J gene end by 7 bases; junction bases not matched to a gene: 6. Here the CDR3 DNA reads TGTGCCAGCAGCAGCGGGGGGGCCGGGAATGAGCAGTTCTTC. Encoded protein: CASSSGGAGNEQFF.

The genes are TRBV5-1 and TRBJ2-7, with 11 bases identical to TRBD2. The CDR3 covers 15 residues. Germline V gene sequence: CDR1 SGHRS, CDR2 YFSETQ. Trimming cost V 5 bases and J 2 bases; bases outside gene matches: 6. This chain's CDR3 is CASRQLAGATYEQYF. CDR3 coding DNA: TGCGCCAGCAGACAACTAGCGGGGGCCACCTACGAGCAGTACTTC.

J is TRBJ2-3 and V is TRBV11-3; 8 nucleotides line up with TRBD2. Germline values: CDR1 SGHNT, CDR2 YENEEA. The CDR3 has 16 amino acids. V was pared by 5 bases and J by 3 bases, with 10 bases of the junction left unmatched. DNA for the CDR3: TGTGCCAGCAGCGTCGGCGGGGGGAGGGCGACAGATACGCAGTATTTT. It specifies CASSVGGGRATDTQYF.

CDR3 residues: CASSRRDRGTSYEQYV. The CDR3 nucleotides are TGTGCCAGCAGCCGTCGGGACAGGGGAACATCCTACGAGCAGTACGTC. The V and J genes are TRBV11-3 and TRBJ2-7; TRBD1 matches 10 bases. CDR1 is SGHNT and CDR2 is YENEEA in the germline V gene. Losses at the gene ends were 5 bases for V and 1 base for J; bases not matched to a gene: 8. This CDR3 region has 16 residues.

The chain is built from TRBV10-3 and TRBJ2-3, with 11 bases aligning to TRBD1. With V trimmed by 7 bases and J by 4 bases, 7 bases remained unmatched. This CDR3 region has 15 residues. Germline assignment: CDR1 ENHRY and CDR2 SYGVKD. The CDR3 reads CAINGGTGGADTQYF. The CDR3 DNA reads TGTGCCATCAATGGTGGGACAGGGGGAGCAGATACGCAGTATTTT.

V is TRBV15 and J is TRBJ2-1, with 7 bases matching TRBD1. Trimming cost V 8 bases and J 6 bases; bases outside gene matches: 16. Germline CDR1 LNHNV, CDR2 YYDKDF (reference sequence). The CDR3 loop spans 16 amino acids. CDR3: CATRGRRQGVSNEQFF. The CDR3 DNA sequence: TGTGCCACCCGCGGCCGCCGACAGGGTGTATCCAATGAGCAGTTCTTC. Variable domain in full (rest from reference TRBV15 and TRBJ2-1): DAMVIQNPRYQVTQFGKPVTLSCSQTLNHNVMYWYQQKSSQAPKLLFHYYDKDFNNEADTPDNFQSRRPNTSFCFLDIRSPGLGDTAMYLCATRGRRQGVSNEQFFGPGTRLTVL.

This clone has only one observation. The chain uses TRBV6-6 and TRBJ1-1; TRBD1 is a possible D gene (6 bases). The V gene lost 5 bases and the J gene lost 7 bases, with 14 bases spanning the gap. The CDR3 length is 13 residues. Germline loops: CDR1 MNHNY, CDR2 SVGAGI (reference sequence). The DNA of the CDR3 is TGTGCCAGCAGTCTGCGGGGGGGCCGTGAAGCTTTCTTT. This translates into CASSLRGGREAFF.

This clone came up a few times. The chain employs TRBV5-4 and TRBJ1-6; no definite D call. CDR3 size: 15 residues. V was shortened by 2 bases and J by 8 bases, with 14 bases between the two germline ends. CDR1 SGHNT and CDR2 YYREEE come from the germline V gene (reference sequence). CDR3 residues: CASSFHERVDSPLHF. CDR3 nucleotides: TGTGCCAGCAGCTTCCACGAACGGGTAGATTCACCCCTCCACTTT.